Listed below are T cell receptor beta chains from one sample, sequenced in a study of graft-versus-host responses after intestinal transplantation. This table comes from immunoSEQ multiplex PCR, and its TCRdb copy is limited to in-frame clones, with some not included. The sample lists 90,000 to 95,000 clones; roughly 93% were seen once. What these receptors recognize is not known. The sequences come from unstimulated CD8+ T cells sorted from spleen or lymph node cells, collected before intestinal transplant. These receptors originate from a human donor who received an intestinal transplant. Each CDR3 is given with its conserved first and last residue. A D gene is named only where the DNA matches it firmly. Not all rows give a size; the values are once, few, many and, for expanded clones, a class.

>.|TRBV19|TRBD1|TRBJ1-2|19
TGTGCCAGTAGTATGGCCGAATCTCTAGCGGGACAGGCAAGCTATGGCTACACCTTC
CASSMAESLAGQASYGYTF
>.|TRBV30|TRBD1|TRBJ1-5|14
TGTGCCTGGAGCGAAGGGACAGGGGTTCAGCCCCAGCATTTT
CAWSEGTGVQPQHF
>.|TRBV9|TRBD2|TRBJ2-2|16
TGTGCCAGCAGCGGAGCGGGAGCTAAGGACACCGGGGAGCTGTTTTTT
CASSGAGAKDTGELFF
>.|TRBV27|.|TRBJ1-2|15
TGTGCCAGCAGTCCGTCGTATGATGGGGCAAGCGGCTACACCTTC
CASSPSYDGASGYTF
>.|TRBV7-9|TRBD1|TRBJ1-2|18
TGTGCCAGCAGCCTTACCGGACAGGGTTTAGCCTCAGTAGGGGGCTACACCTTC
CASSLTGQGLASVGGYTF
>once|TRBV27|TRBD1|TRBJ1-6|13
TGTGCCAGCAGTTGGGACAGGAATTCACCCCTCCACTTT
CASSWDRNSPLHF
>.|TRBV30|TRBD1|TRBJ1-1|11
TGTGCCTGGCGACAGGGGTCTGAAGCTTTCTTT
CAWRQGSEAFF
>once|TRBV4-1|.|TRBJ2-3|15
TGCGCCAGCAGCCAACAGGGAAGGTCCACAGATACGCAGTATTTT
CASSQQGRSTDTQYF
>once|TRBV6-5|TRBD2|TRBJ2-1|16
TGTGCCAGCAGTTACTCTAAGCGGGGGGGCATCCATGAGCAGTTCTTC
CASSYSKRGGIHEQFF
>.|TRBV21-1|.|TRBJ2-7|15
TGTGCCAGCGCCGGGACAGGCCACCCTTCCTACGAGCAGTACTTC
CASAGTGHPSYEQYF
>.|TRBV2|.|TRBJ1-2|14
TGTGCCAGCACTCGGGCTATCAGGGTGGATGGCTACACCTTC
CASTRAIRVDGYTF
>.|TRBV21-1|.|TRBJ2-7|15
TGTGCCAGCCAGGGGTGGTTTGCCACTTCCTACGAGCAGTACTTC
CASQGWFATSYEQYF
>once|TRBV7-2|.|TRBJ1-2|13
TGTGCCAGCAGCTTAGGGGGGCTCACCGGCTACACCTTC
CASSLGGLTGYTF
>once|TRBV27|.|TRBJ2-7|13
TGTGCCAGCAGTTTATCCCCTTTCTACGAGCAGTACTTC
CASSLSPFYEQYF
>.|TRBV7-8|.|TRBJ2-1|14
TGTGCCAGCAGCGGGTGGGAGGATGACAATGAGCAGTTCTTC
CASSGWEDDNEQFF
>.|TRBV19|TRBD2|TRBJ2-1|17
TGTGCCAGTAGTATTCGGCGGGGGGGCCTTAGATTCGATGAGCAGTTCTTC
CASSIRRGGLRFDEQFF
>.|TRBV27|TRBD2|TRBJ2-3|15
TGTGCCAGCAGTTTATCTGGGCTAGCGGCAGATACGCAGTATTTT
CASSLSGLAADTQYF
>.|TRBV7-9|.|TRBJ1-2|15
TGTGCCAGCAGCTCAGATGAATCCCAGGGCGAAGGCTACACCTTC
CASSSDESQGEGYTF
>.|TRBV27|.|TRBJ2-3|15
TGTGCCAGCAGTTTTGATGGCAGGGTGGCAGATACGCAGTATTTT
CASSFDGRVADTQYF
>.|TRBV7-9|.|TRBJ2-5|13
TGTGCCAGCAAGGGGGGGTCCCAAGAGACCCAGTACTTC
CASKGGSQETQYF
>.|TRBV6-1|TRBD1|TRBJ1-1|14
TGTGCCAGCAGTGACGGACAGGGGAACACTGAAGCTTTCTTT
CASSDGQGNTEAFF
>.|TRBV11-3|TRBD1|TRBJ2-7|16
TGTGCCAGCAGGTCGACCACAGGGGAGAGCTCCTACGAGCAGTACTTC
CASRSTTGESSYEQYF
>.|TRBV9|TRBD1|TRBJ2-4|15
TGTGCCAGCAGCGGAACAGGGGGCGGCAAAAACATTCAGTACTTC
CASSGTGGGKNIQYF
>.|TRBV5-6|TRBD1|TRBJ2-5|15
TGTGCCAGCAGCTTGATTAGGGACAGGGAGGAGACCCAGTACTTC
CASSLIRDREETQYF
>.|TRBV13|.|TRBJ1-1|14
TGTGCCAGCAGCGGACCGGGGGGACGCGCTGAAGCTTTCTTT
CASSGPGGRAEAFF
>.|TRBV5-1|TRBD1|TRBJ2-5|13
TGCGCCAGCAGAACAGGGGGCTCGGAGACCCAGTACTTC
CASRTGGSETQYF
>.|TRBV7-8|TRBD1|TRBJ1-1|16
TGTGCCAGCAGCTTAGCGGGACAGGGAAGACACACTGAAGCTTTCTTT
CASSLAGQGRHTEAFF
>.|TRBV7-6|TRBD1|TRBJ1-1|16
TGTGCCAGCAGCTCTCAAAATCCAGGGGGCTTAACTGAAGCTTTCTTT
CASSSQNPGGLTEAFF